The present T cell receptor (beta chain) was sequenced within a study of CD8 T cells in ankylosing spondylitis. Generation of TCR beta libraries employed quantitative 5'-RACE incorporating molecular barcodes. Using its own MiXCR run on the 5' RACE reads, TCRdb lists one record per CDR3 protein. The sample gives 250,000 to 350,000 distinct CDR3 sequences, less than 25% of which show up once; 3.5% is in the top ten. Findings and caveats of the study: Characteristic of ankylosing spondylitis blood, it appeared, was a TCR beta motif comprising roughly eight highly homologous variants. Disease-linked clones proved CD8+ and comparatively uncommon in peripheral blood. A subset of motif variants has previously been described in the synovial fluid and blood of reactive arthritis.

Details on this clonotype: Its specificity is unknown.

The material sequenced was blood, either unsorted or a sorted T cell fraction (not recorded which). This clonotype was sampled from a female donor with ankylosing spondylitis or in good health (not recorded which).

The CDR3 region has the DNA TGCAGTGCTAGAGACCCGACAGGGAGGGTGGACACTGAAGCTTTCTTT. Amino acid sequence: CSARDPTGRVDTEAFF. The rearrangement joins TRBV20-1 to TRBJ1-1; 7 bases match TRBD1. With V trimmed by 0 bases and J by 3 bases, 10 bases remained unmatched. CDR3 length equals 16 residues. Germline V gene lookup returns CDR1 DFQATT and CDR2 SNEGSKA (reference sequence).